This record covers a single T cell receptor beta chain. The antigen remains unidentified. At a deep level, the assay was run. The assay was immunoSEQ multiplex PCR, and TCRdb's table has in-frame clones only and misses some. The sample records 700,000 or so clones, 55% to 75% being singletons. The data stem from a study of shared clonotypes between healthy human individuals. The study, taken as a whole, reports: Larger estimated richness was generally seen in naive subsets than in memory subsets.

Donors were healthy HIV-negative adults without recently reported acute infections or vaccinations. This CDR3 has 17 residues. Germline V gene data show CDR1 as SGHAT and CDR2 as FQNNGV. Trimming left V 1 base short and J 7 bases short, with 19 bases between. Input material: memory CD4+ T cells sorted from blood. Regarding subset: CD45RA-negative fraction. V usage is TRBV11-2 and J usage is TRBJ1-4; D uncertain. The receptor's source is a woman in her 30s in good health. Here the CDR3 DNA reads TGTGCCAGCAGCTTAGTGTTGGGGAACTCCGGACGTGAAAAACTGTTTTTT. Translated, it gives CASSLVLGNSGREKLFF. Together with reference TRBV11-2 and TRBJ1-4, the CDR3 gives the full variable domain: EAGVAQSPRYKIIEKRQSVAFWCNPISGHATLYWYQQILGQGPKLLIQFQNNGVVDDSQLPKDRFSAERLKGVDSTLKIQPAKLEDSAVYLCASSLVLGNSGREKLFFGSGTQLSVL.